This T cell receptor beta chain originates from a study of CD8+ T cells in alopecia areata. About the research overall: Treated patients took oral tofacitinib at 5 to 10 mg twice daily. Study-wide findings and caveats: Relative to normal scalp, lesional scalp, especially alopecia totalis/universalis, showed higher clonality. Although TCR sharing was seen in mice, sharing across patients was less clear, possibly for HLA-related reasons. With just one nonresponder, it is still uncertain whether baseline CD8+ expansion relates to response.

Treatment defined: oral pan-JAK inhibitor, 5-10 mg twice daily. This CDR3 region has 14 residues. Unmatched junction bases numbered 2, after V lost 4 bases and J lost 4 bases. Germline loops: CDR1 PRHDT, CDR2 FYEKMQ (reference sequence). For this clone: Its antigen is unknown.

TCR sequencing used cDNA made by reverse transcription of extracted RNA. TCRdb's table, derived via immunoSEQ multiplex PCR, lists solely in-frame clones and lacks some. The sample has roughly 200,000 clones; about three fifths are singletons. J is TRBJ2-5 and V is TRBV13; 11 nucleotides agree with TRBD2. The sample consisted of CD8+ T cells sorted from blood, taken at week 24, from a patient treated with tofacitinib. The sequence was collected from a human donor with alopecia areata. CDR3 bases: TGTGCCAGCAGCTCGACTAGCGGGGTAGAGACCCAGTACTTC. Amino acids: CASSSTSGVETQYF.